Below, one T cell receptor (beta chain) is given with its context. Amplification of TCR alpha and beta CDR3 regions from RNA used iRepertoire nested multiplex PCR. TCRdb fed the multiplex PCR reads into MiXCR, producing one record per CDR3 protein. Here the sample spans some 160,000 distinct CDR3 sequences, about 40% being singletons. This sample is part of a study of glioma-infiltrating T cells. CDR1 and CDR2 from the germline V gene are SGHTA and FQGNSA. V was shortened by 6 bases and J by 0 bases, with 20 bases between the two germline ends. There are 18 residues in the CDR3. Sequencing was performed on glioma tissue, nonneoplastic brain tissue, or PBMCs (not recorded which). The J gene is TRBJ2-2, the V gene TRBV7-2, with D maybe TRBD2 (6 bases). This TCR was recovered from a human donor with low-grade glioma or glioblastoma, undergoing nonglioma brain surgery, or in good health (not recorded which). CDR3 region: CASRGGKERNPNTGELFF. As DNA, the CDR3 is TGTGCCAGCAGGGGGGGAAAGGAGCGGAATCCGAACACCGGGGAGCTGTTTTTT.